This TCR beta chain was obtained from a study of PD-1 blockade in classical Hodgkin lymphoma. Notes on the study in general: TCR diversity in CD4+, not CD8+, cells rose significantly by C4D1. Complete responders possessed baseline diversity comparable to newly diagnosed patients. The repertoire differences lack a defined cause, possibly disease activity or prior therapy.

Of note for this clone: Its cognate antigen is unknown.

Profiled with immunoSEQ multiplex PCR; TCRdb holds only in-frame clones, not every one. In the table there are about 8,000 clones, roughly three quarters of which are singletons. Each and every patient relapsed after autologous stem cell transplantation, and patients got differing brentuximab vedotin exposure. Magnetic negative selection was used to purify CD4+ T cells from PBMCs that had been thawed. Complete response, partial response or progressive disease were the best responses. This CDR3 is built from 15 residues. Germline CDR1 reads MNHEY; CDR2 reads SVGAGI. With V trimmed by 6 bases and J by 3 bases, 4 bases remained unmatched.

The sequences come from CD4+ T cells from blood, collected at baseline. This clonotype originated in a human donor with classical Hodgkin lymphoma. The genes are TRBV6-5 and TRBJ2-7, with 14 positions matching TRBD2. CDR3 loop: CASSQGLAGVYEQYF. The CDR3 DNA is TGTGCCAGCAGCCAGGGACTAGCGGGAGTCTACGAGCAGTACTTC.